The 14 T cell receptor beta chains reported below all come from one sample, sequenced in a study of CD8+ T cells in alopecia areata. The treatment: oral pan-JAK inhibitor, 5-10 mg twice daily. Extraction of RNA preceded its reverse transcription into cDNA, which served as the sequencing template. Some clones are missing from TCRdb's copy, which holds only in-frame ones; the method was immunoSEQ multiplex PCR. Of 120,000 to 150,000 clones listed, 75% to 85% are singletons. The material sequenced was CD8+ T cells sorted from blood, taken at week 4, from a patient treated with tofacitinib. Receptors originate from a human donor with alopecia areata.

The chain has TRBV27 and TRBJ2-7; no clear D. Germline CDR1 is MNHEY and CDR2 is SMNVEV (reference sequence). V shed 0 bases and J shed 0 bases, with 6 bases lying between them. This CDR3 comprises 14 residues. The CDR3 nucleotides read TGTGCCAGCAGTTTATCGTCCGCCTCCTACGAGCAGTACTTC. Protein: CASSLSSASYEQYF.

This chain connects TRBV25-1 to TRBJ1-1, with 8 bases lining up with TRBD1. The V segment lost 7 bases and the J segment 5 bases; nucleotides outside the gene matches: 6. This CDR3 comprises 13 residues. CDR1 is MGHDK and CDR2 is SYGVNS in the germline V gene. In DNA form, the CDR3 reads TGTGCCAGCACCCAGGGGGCGGTAACTGAAGCTTTCTTT. Amino acids: CASTQGAVTEAFF.

The V call is TRBV6-5, the J call TRBJ2-7; D is perhaps TRBD2 (5 bases). Between the trimmed V and J ends, which lost 4 bases and 4 bases, there was a span of 17 bases. CDR3 length: 15 amino acids. CDR1 and CDR2 (germline): MNHEY, SVGAGI. DNA of the CDR3: TGTGCCAGCAGTTCCCCCGGCGGGCCCGTTTACGAGCAGTACTTC. Amino acid sequence: CASSSPGGPVYEQYF.

The gene calls are TRBV4-3 and TRBJ1-4, with TRBD1 as a possible D gene (5 bases). Trimming pared 0 bases from V and 0 bases from J, leaving 17 bases between. The length of the CDR3 is 19 residues. The germline CDR1 and CDR2 sequences are LGHNA and YSLEER. The CDR3 DNA reads as TGCGCCAGCAGCCAAGATTTCGCAGGGATAGTTGCAACTAATGAAAAACTGTTTTTT. Its protein product is CASSQDFAGIVATNEKLFF.

The chain has TRBV5-6 and TRBJ2-4, with 9 bases aligning to TRBD2. The CDR3 loop spans 17 amino acids. CDR1 is SGHDT and CDR2 is YYEEEE in the germline V gene. The J segment lost 0 bases and the V segment lost 0 bases, leaving 4 bases of the junction unmatched. The CDR3 reads CASSLEASGVAKNIQYF. The CDR3 DNA follows: TGTGCCAGCAGCTTGGAGGCTAGCGGGGTAGCCAAAAACATTCAGTACTTC.

This clone was observed once. J is TRBJ2-3 and V is TRBV29-1; 10 nucleotides line up with TRBD2. CDR1 and CDR2 (germline): SQVTM, ANQGSEA. The length of the CDR3 is 15 residues. Losses at the gene ends were 2 bases for V and 4 bases for J; bases not matched to a gene: 6. The CDR3 loop reads CSVEQRGGAADTQYF. DNA of the CDR3: TGCAGCGTTGAACAGCGGGGGGGGGCCGCAGATACGCAGTATTTT.

The J gene is TRBJ2-1, the V gene TRBV5-1, with 14 bases lining up with TRBD2. V lost 3 bases, J lost 5 bases, and 4 bases stayed unmatched. The CDR3 sequence is 16 residues long. Germline-derived CDR1 and CDR2 are SGHRS and YFSETQ. The CDR3 protein is CASSWTSGGMNNEQFF. CDR3 nucleotide sequence: TGCGCCAGCAGCTGGACTAGCGGGGGGATGAACAATGAGCAGTTCTTC.

CDR3 DNA sequence: TGTGCCAGCAGCCAATTTTCGGAGCAGTACTTC. It specifies CASSQFSEQYF. The chain carries TRBV14 and TRBJ2-7; the D is unclear. Trimming removed 2 bases at V and 7 bases at J, with 6 bases between. This CDR3 contains 11 residues. Germline loops: CDR1 SGHDN, CDR2 FVKESK.

The chain employs TRBV5-6 and TRBJ2-1; D uncertain. The CDR3 length is 12 residues. From germline, CDR1 is SGHDT and CDR2 YYEEEE. Between the trimmed V and J ends, which lost 2 bases and 9 bases, there was a span of 9 bases. CDR3 region: CASSLGWSEQFF. The DNA of the CDR3 is TGTGCCAGCAGCTTAGGATGGAGTGAGCAGTTCTTC. Full variable domain (rest looked up from reference TRBV5-6 and TRBJ2-1): DAGVTQSPTHLIKTRGQQVTLRCSPKSGHDTVSWYQQALGQGPQFIFQYYEEEERQRGNFPDRFSGHQFPNYSSELNVNALLLGDSALYLCASSLGWSEQFFGPGTRLTVL.

This chain's CDR3 is CASSLDLEFGSPLHF. CDR3 nucleotides: TGTGCCAGCAGCTTAGATTTAGAATTCGGCTCACCCCTCCACTTT. V gene TRBV7-6 combines with J gene TRBJ1-6, with D unclear. The ends were cut back, 1 base at V and 10 bases at J, with 14 bases in the middle. The CDR3 is made up of 15 amino acids. From germline, CDR1 is SGHVS and CDR2 FNYEAQ. Looking up the rest from reference TRBV7-6 and TRBJ1-6 gives the full variable domain: GAGVSQSPRYKVTKRGQDVALRCDPISGHVSLYWYRQALGQGPEFLTYFNYEAQQDKSGLPNDRFSAERPEGSISTLTIQRTEQRDSAMYRCASSLDLEFGSPLHFGNGTRLTVT.

V gene TRBV7-6 combines with J gene TRBJ2-1; 9 bases fit TRBD2. Trimming took 3 bases from V and 4 from J; bases not matched to a gene: 7. The CDR3 has 16 residues. In germline, CDR1 is SGHVS, CDR2 FNYEAQ. In DNA form, the CDR3 reads TGTGCCAGCAGCTTGGGCGGGGGGGCCCGGTACAATGAGCAGTTCTTC. As protein: CASSLGGGARYNEQFF.

J is TRBJ2-1 and V is TRBV6-4; D gene ambiguous. With 4 bases removed from V and 4 bases from J, the gap between germline ends came to 8 bases. Per the germline V gene, CDR1 is MRHNA and CDR2 is SNTAGT. The CDR3 contains 13 residues. CDR3 amino acids: CASSAEAYNEQFF. The DNA for the CDR3 is TGTGCCAGCAGTGCGGAAGCATACAATGAGCAGTTCTTC.

V is TRBV6-5 and J is TRBJ2-5; tentatively, D is TRBD2 (6 bases). The V end lost 4 bases, the J end lost 5 bases, and 17 bases lay between the germline ends. The CDR3 has 15 residues. Germline V CDR1 and CDR2: MNHEY, SVGAGI. Here the CDR3 reads CASSSNVARGETQYF. The CDR3, as DNA: TGTGCCAGCAGTTCCAACGTAGCACGGGGGGAGACCCAGTACTTC.

The rearrangement links TRBV5-1 to TRBJ1-2, with 10 positions matching TRBD1. The V gene end was trimmed by 1 base and the J gene end by 4 bases; junction bases not matched to a gene: 4. This CDR3 is built from 15 residues. Germline lookup yields CDR1 SGHRS and CDR2 YFSETQ. DNA for the CDR3: TGCGCCAGCAGCTTGTCCGGGACAGGGGCCTATGGCTACACCTTC. This gives the protein CASSLSGTGAYGYTF.